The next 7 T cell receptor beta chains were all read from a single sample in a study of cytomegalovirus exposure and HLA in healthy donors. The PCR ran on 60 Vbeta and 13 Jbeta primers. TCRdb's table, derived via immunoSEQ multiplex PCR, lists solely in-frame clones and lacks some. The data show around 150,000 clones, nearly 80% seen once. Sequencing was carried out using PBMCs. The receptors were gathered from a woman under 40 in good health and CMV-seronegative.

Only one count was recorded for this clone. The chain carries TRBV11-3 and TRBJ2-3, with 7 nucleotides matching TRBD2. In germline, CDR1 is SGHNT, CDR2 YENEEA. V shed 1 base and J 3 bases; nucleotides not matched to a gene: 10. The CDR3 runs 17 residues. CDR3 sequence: CASSLGDRGGRTDTQYF. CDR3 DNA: TGTGCCAGCAGCTTAGGAGACCGCGGGGGACGGACAGATACGCAGTATTTT.

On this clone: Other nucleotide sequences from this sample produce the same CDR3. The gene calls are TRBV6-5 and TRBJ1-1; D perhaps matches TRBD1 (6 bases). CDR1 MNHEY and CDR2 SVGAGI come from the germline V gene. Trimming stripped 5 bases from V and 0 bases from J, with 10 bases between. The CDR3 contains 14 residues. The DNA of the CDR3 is TGTGCCAGCAGTCCGGGACAACTGAACACTGAAGCTTTCTTT. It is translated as CASSPGQLNTEAFF.

The CDR3 nucleotides are TGTGCCAGCAGTGACAGGGTCTATGGCTACACCTTC. Translating it yields CASSDRVYGYTF. The chain links TRBV28 to TRBJ1-2, with TRBD1 matching 7 bases. The ends lost 5 bases at V and 4 bases at J; junction bases unmatched: 1. CDR1 MDHEN and CDR2 SYDVKM come from the germline V gene. CDR3 length: 12 residues.

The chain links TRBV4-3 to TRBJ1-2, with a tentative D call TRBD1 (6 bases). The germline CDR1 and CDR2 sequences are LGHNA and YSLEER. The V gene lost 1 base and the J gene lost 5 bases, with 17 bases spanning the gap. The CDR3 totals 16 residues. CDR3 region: CASSQVLSGGSYGYTF. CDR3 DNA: TGCGCCAGCAGCCAAGTCCTGTCGGGGGGCTCTTATGGCTACACCTTC.

CDR3 protein: CASSPRLAGASGEQFF. Here the CDR3 DNA reads TGTGCCAGCAGCCCCCGACTAGCGGGGGCCTCGGGTGAGCAGTTCTTC. The chain links TRBV9 to TRBJ2-1; 12 bases map to TRBD2. In germline, CDR1 is SGDLS, CDR2 YYNGEE. With 4 bases clipped from V and 9 bases from J, the junction kept 11 bases outside the gene matches. CDR3 length equals 16 residues. Full variable domain (missing parts from reference TRBV9 and TRBJ2-1): DSGVTQTPKHLITATGQRVTLRCSPRSGDLSVYWYQQSLDQGLQFLIQYYNGEERAKGNILERFSAQQFPDLHSELNLSSLELGDSALYFCASSPRLAGASGEQFFGPGTRLTVL.

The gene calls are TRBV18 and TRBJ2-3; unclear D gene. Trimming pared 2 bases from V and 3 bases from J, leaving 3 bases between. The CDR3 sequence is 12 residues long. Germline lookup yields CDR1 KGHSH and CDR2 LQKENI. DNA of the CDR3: TGTGCCAGCTCACCATCAACAGATACGCAGTATTTT. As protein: CASSPSTDTQYF.

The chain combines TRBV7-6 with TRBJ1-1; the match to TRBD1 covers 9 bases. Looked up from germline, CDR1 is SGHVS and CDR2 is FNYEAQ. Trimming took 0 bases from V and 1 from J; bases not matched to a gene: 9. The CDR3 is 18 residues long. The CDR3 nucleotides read TGTGCCAGCAGCTTAGCGGCCGGGACAGGGTCGGAGAACACTGAAGCTTTCTTT. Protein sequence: CASSLAAGTGSENTEAFF.